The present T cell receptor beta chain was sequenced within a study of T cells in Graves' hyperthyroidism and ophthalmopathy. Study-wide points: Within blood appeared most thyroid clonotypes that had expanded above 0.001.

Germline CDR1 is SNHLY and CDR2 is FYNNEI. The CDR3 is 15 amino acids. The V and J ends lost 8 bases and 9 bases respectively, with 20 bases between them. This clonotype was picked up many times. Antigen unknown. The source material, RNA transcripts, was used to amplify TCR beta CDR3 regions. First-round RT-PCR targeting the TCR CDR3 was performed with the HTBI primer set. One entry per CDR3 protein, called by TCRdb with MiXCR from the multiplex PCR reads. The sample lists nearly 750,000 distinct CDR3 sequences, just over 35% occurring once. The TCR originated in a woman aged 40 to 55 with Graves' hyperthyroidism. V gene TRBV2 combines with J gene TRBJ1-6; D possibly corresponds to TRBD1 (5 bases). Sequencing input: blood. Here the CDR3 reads CASLLLGAGGSPLHF. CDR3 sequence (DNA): TGTGCCAGCCTACTGCTCGGGGCCGGAGGTTCACCCCTCCACTTT.